A selection of T cell receptor beta chains follows, all from one sample in a study of long-term antiretroviral therapy in people with HIV. Profiled with immunoSEQ multiplex PCR; TCRdb holds only in-frame clones, not every one. The sample has 25,000 to 30,000 clones; roughly 80% are singletons. This material consisted of unsorted PBMCs, taken 3 years after starting antiretroviral therapy. These receptors all come from a middle-aged man with HIV. Each CDR3 is given with its conserved first and last residue. D genes are given only for firm matches. Not every row has a clone size; where given, it reads once, few, many or a size class.

v_gene	j_gene	abundance	d_gene	CDR3aa	CDR3nt
TRBV29-1	TRBJ1-5	NA	NA	CSVTWGGPGVDQPQHF	TGCAGCGTTACGTGGGGCGGCCCAGGGGTGGATCAGCCCCAGCATTTT
TRBV5-1	TRBJ1-6	NA	TRBD1	CASSLGLQAQGGNSPLHF	TGCGCCAGCAGCTTGGGCCTACAGGCACAGGGGGGTAATTCACCCCTCCACTTT
TRBV28	TRBJ1-5	once	NA	CASSLKGGGNQPQHF	TGTGCCAGCAGTTTAAAAGGGGGAGGCAATCAGCCCCAGCATTTT
TRBV6-6	TRBJ2-2	NA	NA	CASNQGLNTGELFF	TGTGCCAGCAACCAGGGGCTGAACACCGGGGAGCTGTTTTTT
TRBV28	TRBJ2-7	few	NA	CADGRTISYEQYF	TGTGCCGACGGACGGACGATCTCCTACGAGCAGTACTTC
TRBV2	TRBJ2-3	NA	NA	CASSFTGVGRESSTDTQYF	TGTGCCAGCAGTTTTACAGGGGTCGGGCGGGAATCTAGCACAGATACGCAGTATTTT
TRBV7-5	TRBJ2-7	once	NA	CVRSLDSQSSYEQYF	TGTGTCAGAAGCTTAGACAGCCAATCCTCCTACGAGCAGTACTTC
TRBV20-1	TRBJ2-7	NA	NA	CSAKDAYEQYF	TGCAGTGCTAAAGACGCCTACGAGCAGTACTTC
TRBV7-2	TRBJ1-5	NA	NA	CASSPWDTSNQPQHF	TGTGCCAGCAGCCCCTGGGACACCTCAAATCAGCCCCAGCATTTT
TRBV11-3	TRBJ2-2	NA	NA	CASSSPEQTGELFF	TGTGCCAGCAGCTCCCCCGAACAAACCGGGGAGCTGTTTTTT
TRBV30	TRBJ2-7	once	NA	CAWSPAAGSYEQYF	TGTGCCTGGAGTCCGGCGGCTGGCTCCTACGAGCAGTACTTC
TRBV13	TRBJ2-2	once	TRBD2	CASSQPVGLAVAGELFF	TGTGCCAGCAGCCAGCCGGTGGGACTAGCTGTTGCCGGGGAGCTGTTTTTT
TRBV5-1	TRBJ2-3	NA	TRBD2	CASSLVLAGELTDTQYF	TGCGCCAGCAGCTTGGTTCTAGCGGGGGAACTCACAGATACGCAGTATTTT
TRBV9	TRBJ2-5	NA	TRBD1	CASSPRTGGSETQYF	TGTGCCAGCAGCCCTCGGACAGGGGGATCCGAGACCCAGTACTTC
TRBV7-9	TRBJ2-7	NA	NA	CASSPRTQGEQYF	TGTGCCAGCAGCCCAAGGACCCAGGGGGAGCAGTACTTC
TRBV11-2	TRBJ2-7	few	TRBD1	CASSLGTAYEQYF	TGTGCCAGCAGCTTGGGGACAGCCTACGAGCAGTACTTC
TRBV5-4	TRBJ2-7	NA	TRBD1	CASSLTGGYEQYF	TGTGCCAGCAGCTTGACAGGGGGCTACGAGCAGTACTTC
TRBV10-3	TRBJ2-1	NA	TRBD2	CAISESYQGLAPIIWDHNEQFF	TGTGCCATCAGTGAGTCTTATCAGGGACTAGCGCCCATAATTTGGGATCACAATGAGCAGTTCTTC
TRBV5-1	TRBJ2-3	NA	TRBD2	CASSPSGTEYTDTQYF	TGCGCCAGCAGCCCGAGCGGGACTGAATACACAGATACGCAGTATTTT
TRBV29-1	TRBJ2-7	few	NA	CSVDGEGSYEQYF	TGCAGCGTTGACGGTGAGGGGTCCTACGAGCAGTACTTC
TRBV9	TRBJ1-6	NA	TRBD1	CASSLGQGDSPLHF	TGTGCCAGCAGCCTGGGACAGGGAGATTCACCCCTCCACTTT
TRBV6-1	TRBJ2-2	once	TRBD1	CASSDGQGTGELFF	TGTGCCAGCAGTGATGGACAGGGGACCGGGGAGCTGTTTTTT
TRBV6-1	TRBJ1-2	few	NA	CASSEVSTMGGYTF	TGTGCCAGCAGTGAAGTGTCGACCATGGGAGGCTACACCTTC
TRBV2	TRBJ2-7	once	NA	CASRSDDTSYEQYF	TGTGCCAGCCGATCTGACGATACCTCGTACGAGCAGTACTTC
TRBV27	TRBJ2-6	once	TRBD1	CASSFMTGVQSGANVLTF	TGTGCCAGCAGTTTTATGACAGGGGTTCAGTCTGGGGCCAACGTCCTGACTTTC
TRBV5-1	TRBJ2-5	NA	NA	CASSGEETQYF	TGCGCCAGCAGCGGGGAAGAGACCCAGTACTTC
TRBV4-1	TRBJ2-7	NA	TRBD1	CASSQGTGASHEQYF	TGCGCCAGCAGCCAAGGGACAGGGGCATCTCACGAGCAGTACTTC
TRBV11-2	TRBJ2-1	NA	NA	CASSSWNVGNEQFF	TGTGCCAGCAGCTCCTGGAACGTAGGCAATGAGCAGTTCTTC
TRBV7-8	TRBJ1-1	NA	NA	CASSLWTGSSMNTEAFF	TGTGCCAGCAGCTTATGGACGGGCAGCTCCATGAACACTGAAGCTTTCTTT
TRBV5-1	TRBJ2-7	NA	NA	CASSLGSVYEQYF	TGCGCCAGCAGCTTAGGTTCGGTCTACGAGCAGTACTTC
TRBV9	TRBJ1-6	NA	NA	CASSRGQTNSPLHF	TGTGCCAGCAGCAGAGGACAGACAAATTCACCCCTCCACTTT
TRBV12-5	TRBJ1-6	few	NA	CASGLLAGRHSPLHF	TGTGCTAGTGGTTTGTTGGCAGGCCGACATTCACCCCTCCACTTT
TRBV13	TRBJ1-3	NA	TRBD1	CASSPTGGGAGNTIYF	TGTGCCAGCAGCCCGACAGGGGGAGGTGCAGGAAACACCATATATTTT
TRBV5-4	TRBJ1-2	few	NA	CASSLMEGPWAFGYTF	TGTGCCAGCAGCTTGATGGAGGGCCCCTGGGCTTTTGGCTACACCTTC
TRBV14	TRBJ1-2	NA	NA	CASSQVGGGAGYGYTF	TGTGCCAGCAGCCAAGTGGGAGGCGGCGCGGGGTATGGCTACACCTTC
TRBV18	TRBJ2-1	NA	NA	CASSPSGGSSYNEQFF	TGTGCCAGCTCACCATCGGGCGGTAGCTCCTACAATGAGCAGTTCTTC
TRBV29-1	TRBJ1-1	NA	NA	CSVYGTANTEAFF	TGCAGCGTTTACGGGACGGCTAACACTGAAGCTTTCTTT
TRBV9	TRBJ2-7	NA	NA	CASSVGPQAYEQYF	TGTGCCAGCAGCGTGGGACCTCAGGCCTACGAGCAGTACTTC
TRBV6-5	TRBJ1-2	few	NA	CAARKLAGFDGYTF	TGTGCCGCCAGAAAGTTAGCAGGATTCGATGGCTACACCTTC
TRBV2	TRBJ1-5	NA	NA	CASSGGQPQHF	TGTGCCAGCAGTGGGGGTCAGCCCCAGCATTTT
TRBV11-3	TRBJ2-7	NA	NA	CASRGRIGEQYF	TGTGCCTCCCGGGGACGGATAGGCGAGCAGTACTTC
TRBV15	TRBJ2-1	NA	NA	CATSRDGIQSSYNEQFF	TGTGCCACCAGCAGAGATGGAATCCAGTCTTCCTACAATGAGCAGTTCTTC
TRBV10-2	TRBJ1-3	NA	TRBD1	CASGGGLGNTIYF	TGCGCCAGCGGAGGGGGCCTTGGAAACACCATATATTTT
TRBV7-9	TRBJ2-7	NA	NA	CASSRGGTEGEQYF	TGTGCCAGCAGCCGAGGCGGGACAGAGGGCGAGCAGTACTTC
TRBV7-9	TRBJ2-3	NA	NA	CASSPPHTDTQYF	TGTGCCAGCAGCCCACCACACACAGATACGCAGTATTTT
TRBV13	TRBJ2-7	NA	TRBD1	CASSQREGGQYF	TGTGCCAGCAGTCAACGCGAAGGGGGCCAGTACTTC